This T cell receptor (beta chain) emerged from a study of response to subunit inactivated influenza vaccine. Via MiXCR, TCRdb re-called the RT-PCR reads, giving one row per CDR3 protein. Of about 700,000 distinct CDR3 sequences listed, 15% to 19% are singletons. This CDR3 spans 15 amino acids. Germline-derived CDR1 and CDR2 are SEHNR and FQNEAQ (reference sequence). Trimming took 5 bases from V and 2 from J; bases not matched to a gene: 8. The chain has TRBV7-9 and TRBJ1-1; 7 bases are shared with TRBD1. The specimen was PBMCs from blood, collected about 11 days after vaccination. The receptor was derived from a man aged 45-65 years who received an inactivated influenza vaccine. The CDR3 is CASSRGQPGNTEAFF. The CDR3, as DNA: TGTGCCAGCAGCAGGGGACAGCCAGGTAACACTGAAGCTTTCTTT.